Listed here are 25 T cell receptor beta chains from one sample, sequenced in a study of CD8 T cells in ankylosing spondylitis (dated by TCRdb to about 2017). What the research found in general, with its limitations: Blood from ankylosing spondylitis patients appeared to be characterized by a TCR beta motif made up of 8 or 9 highly homologous amino acid variants.

Receptor libraries were prepared by 5' RACE. Reads for this sample came from an Illumina HiSeq 2500. TCRdb reran the public reads through fastp at Q25 and MiXCR, keeping productive beta chains. CDR3 protein duplicates are merged, each entry listing the most common genes and DNA. The sample contains about 220,000 distinct CDR3 sequences, around 20% of them found a single time. Together, the top ten hold approximately 46% of the sample. Antigens of these TCRs are unknown. Sequenced: blood, either unsorted or a sorted T cell fraction (not recorded which). These receptors originate from a male donor with ankylosing spondylitis.

In its sample, this clonotype was seen a few times. The chain has TRBV30 and TRBJ2-7; 8 bases line up with TRBD1. From germline, CDR1 is GTSNPN and CDR2 SVGIG (reference sequence). V was pared by 2 bases and J by 4 bases, with 10 bases of the junction left unmatched. The CDR3 is 15 amino acids. CDR3 sequence reads: CAWSLIAGGGYEQYF. In nucleotides, the CDR3 is TGTGCCTGGAGTCTTATCGCAGGGGGCGGTTACGAGCAGTACTTC.

This chain links TRBV7-9 with TRBJ2-2; D is unclear. This CDR3 comprises 12 residues. Germline CDR1 SEHNR, CDR2 FQNEAQ (reference sequence). The V gene lost 4 bases and the J gene lost 4 bases, with 4 bases spanning the gap. CDR3 amino acids: CASSSTTGELFF. The CDR3 DNA reads TGTGCCAGCAGCTCGACCACCGGGGAGCTGTTTTTT.

In its sample, this clonotype was seen a few times. The chain employs TRBV29-1 and TRBJ2-5; D might be TRBD1 or TRBD2, each matching 6 bases. Trimming took 4 bases from V and 7 from J, leaving 22 bases between them. Looked up from germline, CDR1 is SQVTM and CDR2 is ANQGSEA. This CDR3 comprises 15 residues. CDR3 protein: CSVGPRQDYWGTQYF. In DNA form, the CDR3 reads TGCAGCGTTGGACCCCGACAGGACTATTGGGGGACCCAGTACTTC.

In this sample, this clonotype turned up many times. The J gene is TRBJ2-1, the V gene TRBV4-3, with D perhaps matching TRBD2 (7 bases). This CDR3 is built from 17 residues. Germline V gives CDR1 LGHNA, CDR2 YSLEER. V gave up 0 bases and J gave up 4 bases, with 16 bases separating them. The CDR3 reads CASSQDRNGGPYNEQFF. The CDR3 DNA is TGCGCCAGCAGCCAAGATAGGAACGGGGGGCCTTACAATGAGCAGTTCTTC.

This clonotype was observed a handful of times. The gene calls are TRBV2 and TRBJ2-7; 11 positions agree with TRBD2. CDR1 is SNHLY, CDR2 FYNNEI, per germline. The CDR3 runs 18 residues. J lost 7 bases, V lost 6 bases, and 20 bases had no gene match. Here the CDR3 DNA reads TGTGCCAGCAGCCCCGGGACTAGCGGAGGGGAGGGCTCGGCGGAGCAGTACTTC. Translation: CASSPGTSGGEGSAEQYF.

J is TRBJ2-2 and V is TRBV19; no clear D gene. In germline, CDR1 is LNHDA, CDR2 SQIVND (reference sequence). The CDR3 has 16 amino acids. Trimming removed 6 bases at V and 2 bases at J, with 16 bases between. The CDR3 nucleotides read TGTGCCAGTAGACCCGGTTTGGACCGAAACACCGGGGAGCTGTTTTTT. It translates to CASRPGLDRNTGELFF.

This clonotype was counted only a few times. This chain uses TRBV6-2 or TRBV6-3 with TRBJ2-1; tentatively, D is TRBD2 (6 bases). Germline values: CDR1 MNHEY, CDR2 SVGEGT. Deletions cut 10 bases from V and 2 bases from J, with 12 bases between. CDR3 length: 13 amino acids. The CDR3 here is CATTGAPYNEQFF. CDR3 nucleotides: TGTGCCACCACGGGAGCCCCCTACAATGAGCAGTTCTTC.

The genes are TRBV20-1 and TRBJ2-1; no definite D call. There are 11 residues in the CDR3. Trimming removed 6 bases at V and 3 bases at J, with 6 bases between. The germline CDR1 and CDR2 sequences are DFQATT and SNEGSKA (reference sequence). The CDR3 region is CSAPDYNEQFF. For the CDR3, the DNA is TGCAGTGCCCCCGACTACAATGAGCAGTTCTTC.

This clonotype was detected only a few times. The chain has TRBV5-5 and TRBJ2-1; D unresolved. Germline CDR1 and CDR2: SGHKS and YYEKEE (reference sequence). The V end lost 0 bases, the J end lost 10 bases, and 5 bases lay between the germline ends. There are 11 residues in the CDR3. CDR3 DNA: TGTGCCAGCAGCTTGGAGGCAGAGCAGTTCTTC. It translates to CASSLEAEQFF. The whole variable domain, filled in from reference TRBV5-5 and TRBJ2-1, reads DAGVTQSPTHLIKTRGQQVTLRCSPISGHKSVSWYQQVLGQGPQFIFQYYEKEERGRGNFPDRFSARQFPNYSSELNVNALLLGDSALYLCASSLEAEQFFGPGTRLTVL.

The rearrangement joins TRBV20-1 to TRBJ2-2; 11 bases line up with TRBD1. The CDR3 totals 15 residues. Trimming took 3 bases from V and 4 from J; bases not matched to a gene: 4. Germline CDR1 is DFQATT and CDR2 is SNEGSKA (reference sequence). The CDR3 sequence: CSARGDRGTTGELFF. The CDR3 coding sequence is TGCAGTGCTAGGGGGGACAGGGGGACCACCGGGGAGCTGTTTTTT.

Ten or more counts support this clonotype. The genes are TRBV16 and TRBJ2-7, with 8 bases matching TRBD1. The CDR3 is made up of 14 amino acids. Losses at the gene ends were 4 bases for V and 5 bases for J; bases not matched to a gene: 7. Germline loops: CDR1 KGHSY, CDR2 FQNENV. As DNA, the CDR3 is TGTGCCAGCAGCCCATGGACAGGGTCCCACGAGCAGTACTTC. Translation: CASSPWTGSHEQYF.

This clonotype was observed many times. The genes are TRBV4-1 and TRBJ1-2, with a possible D match to TRBD1 (6 bases). CDR1 and CDR2 from the germline V gene are MGHRA and YSYEKL. Trimming cost V 3 bases and J 4 bases, with 21 bases left between them. The CDR3 extends over 17 amino acids. The CDR3: CASSQEITGIGGYGYTF. CDR3 nucleotides: TGCGCCAGCAGCCAGGAGATAACAGGGATAGGCGGCTATGGCTACACCTTC.

The rearrangement links TRBV12-3 or TRBV12-4 to TRBJ2-7; perhaps TRBD2 as D (6 bases). The CDR3 runs 15 residues. Deletions cut 6 bases from V and 5 bases from J, with 20 bases between. The CDR3 DNA is TGTGCCAGCAGCGCATCGTTAGGAGGGTCCAACGAGCAGTACTTC. As protein: CASSASLGGSNEQYF.

The chain combines TRBV19 with TRBJ2-1; 7 positions match TRBD2. The CDR3 is 16 residues long. Germline CDR1 is LNHDA and CDR2 is SQIVND (reference sequence). V shed 1 base, J shed 1 base, and the junction held 4 bases outside the gene matches. CDR3 in DNA: TGTGCCAGTAGTATAGTAAGCGGGGATTCCTACAATGAGCAGTTCTTC. Its translation: CASSIVSGDSYNEQFF. Full variable domain (remainder filled in from reference TRBV19 and TRBJ2-1): DGGITQSPKYLFRKEGQNVTLSCEQNLNHDAMYWYRQDPGQGLRLIYYSQIVNDFQKGDIAEGYSVSREKKESFPLTVTSAQKNPTAFYLCASSIVSGDSYNEQFFGPGTRLTVL.

Only a few counts were recorded for this clonotype. This rearrangement joins TRBV27 to TRBJ2-1; no firm D call. The ends were cut back, 2 bases at V and 9 bases at J, with 14 bases in the middle. There are 14 residues in the CDR3. From germline, CDR1 is MNHEY and CDR2 SMNVEV (reference sequence). The CDR3: CASSLLGSGPEQFF. CDR3 nucleotide sequence: TGTGCCAGCAGTTTACTGGGTTCCGGGCCTGAGCAGTTCTTC.

The rearrangement links TRBV11-2 to TRBJ1-1; TRBD1 matches 10 bases. The germline gives CDR1 SGHAT, CDR2 FQNNGV. The CDR3 sequence is 18 residues long. V was pared by 2 bases and J by 1 base, with 10 bases of the junction left unmatched. CDR3 residues: CASSLWVTGGAWNTEAFF. In DNA form, the CDR3 reads TGTGCCAGCAGCTTATGGGTGACAGGGGGCGCCTGGAACACTGAAGCTTTCTTT. The whole variable domain, remainder taken from reference TRBV11-2 and TRBJ1-1, is EAGVAQSPRYKIIEKRQSVAFWCNPISGHATLYWYQQILGQGPKLLIQFQNNGVVDDSQLPKDRFSAERLKGVDSTLKIQPAKLEDSAVYLCASSLWVTGGAWNTEAFFGQGTRLTVV.

V gene TRBV18 combines with J gene TRBJ1-1, with D unclear. From germline, CDR1 is KGHSH and CDR2 LQKENI. This CDR3 spans 12 amino acids. Trimming took off 5 bases at V and 2 bases at J, with 6 bases between the two ends. The CDR3 bases are TGTGCCAGCTCAGAGGATAACACTGAAGCTTTCTTT. Its translation is CASSEDNTEAFF.

The rearrangement uses TRBV7-6 and TRBJ2-5; D is possibly TRBD2 (5 bases). Trimming took off 5 bases at V and 5 bases at J, with 12 bases between the two ends. Looked up from germline, CDR1 is SGHVS and CDR2 is FNYEAQ. The length of the CDR3 is 13 residues. CDR3 protein: CASSPGIGETQYF. The CDR3 region has the DNA TGTGCCAGCAGCCCCGGGATTGGGGAGACCCAGTACTTC.

This clonotype has only a few counts. This chain connects TRBV24-1 to TRBJ1-5; no definite D call. Trimming removed 9 bases at V and 2 bases at J, with 7 bases between. Looked up from germline, CDR1 is KGHDR and CDR2 is SFDVKD. This CDR3 comprises 12 residues. The CDR3 DNA reads as TGTGCCACCTCTAATGGCAATCAGCCCCAGCATTTT. Translation gives CATSNGNQPQHF.

This clonotype was counted a few times. V gene TRBV2 combines with J gene TRBJ1-1; no firm D call. V was trimmed by 4 bases and J by 3 bases, leaving 9 bases between them. The CDR3 loop spans 13 amino acids. Germline lookup yields CDR1 SNHLY and CDR2 FYNNEI. CDR3 sequence (DNA): TGTGCCAGCAGTGCGTGGTTGGACACTGAAGCTTTCTTT. This codes for CASSAWLDTEAFF. The whole variable domain, remainder taken from reference TRBV2 and TRBJ1-1, is EPEVTQTPSHQVTQMGQEVILRCVPISNHLYFYWYRQILGQKVEFLVSFYNNEISEKSEIFDDQFSVERPDGSNFTLKIRSTKLEDSAMYFCASSAWLDTEAFFGQGTRLTVV.

This clonotype was observed a few times. The CDR3 here is CASSFLDPYEQYF. In DNA form, the CDR3 reads TGTGCCAGCAGCTTTCTAGATCCCTACGAGCAGTACTTC. The chain combines TRBV7-2 with TRBJ2-7; D gene ambiguous. The V end was cut by 3 bases, the J end by 2 bases, with 8 bases between. Germline CDR1 and CDR2: SGHTA and FQGNSA. This CDR3 spans 13 amino acids.

This clonotype was counted ten times or more. The chain combines TRBV12-3 or TRBV12-4 with TRBJ2-1; perhaps TRBD1 as D (6 bases). This CDR3 contains 13 residues. Trimming cost V 1 base and J 10 bases, with 11 bases left between them. In nucleotides, the CDR3 is TGTGCCAGCAGTTTAGACGCAGGGGTCGAGCAGTTCTTC. As protein: CASSLDAGVEQFF.

This clonotype was detected only a few times. This chain joins TRBV5-1 and TRBJ2-6; 7 bases are a match to TRBD1. The CDR3 runs to 18 residues. The V gene's germline CDR1 is SGHRS and CDR2 YFSETQ. J gave up 0 bases and V 0 bases, and 6 bases lay outside the gene matches. CDR3 region: CASSLEGGLHSGANVLTF. The CDR3 DNA sequence: TGCGCCAGCAGCTTGGAAGGGGGCCTCCACTCTGGGGCCAACGTCCTGACTTTC.

The J gene is TRBJ2-5, the V gene TRBV20-1, with a weak D call TRBD2 (5 bases). Germline CDR1 is DFQATT and CDR2 is SNEGSKA (reference sequence). Trimming removed 3 bases from V and 5 bases from J, with 25 bases in between. CDR3 length equals 17 residues. For the CDR3, the DNA is TGCAGTGCTAGTAGTTATGAGGCCGAGGGAACGGAGGAGACCCAGTACTTC. Amino acids: CSASSYEAEGTEETQYF.

This rearrangement joins TRBV12-3 or TRBV12-4 to TRBJ2-6, with TRBD2 matching over 9 bases. The CDR3 contains 15 residues. V lost 3 bases and J lost 13; bases outside the gene matches: 10. The CDR3 DNA reads as TGTGCCAGCAGTTTTTTCCTAGCGGGAAATAGTGTCCTGACTTTC. It yields the protein CASSFFLAGNSVLTF.